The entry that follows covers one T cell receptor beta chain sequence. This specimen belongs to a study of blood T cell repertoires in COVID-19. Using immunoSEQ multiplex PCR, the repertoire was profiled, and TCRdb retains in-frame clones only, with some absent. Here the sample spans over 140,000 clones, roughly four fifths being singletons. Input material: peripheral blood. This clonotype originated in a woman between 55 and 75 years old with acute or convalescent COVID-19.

The CDR3 bases are TGTGCCAGCAGTAGGACAGGAAGGAGGTATGGCTACACCTTC. Residues: CASSRTGRRYGYTF. The chain combines TRBV28 with TRBJ1-2, with 7 nucleotides matching TRBD1. This CDR3 is built from 14 residues. The V and J ends lost 5 bases and 5 bases, in that order; junction bases with no gene match: 8. Per the germline V gene, CDR1 is MDHEN and CDR2 is SYDVKM.